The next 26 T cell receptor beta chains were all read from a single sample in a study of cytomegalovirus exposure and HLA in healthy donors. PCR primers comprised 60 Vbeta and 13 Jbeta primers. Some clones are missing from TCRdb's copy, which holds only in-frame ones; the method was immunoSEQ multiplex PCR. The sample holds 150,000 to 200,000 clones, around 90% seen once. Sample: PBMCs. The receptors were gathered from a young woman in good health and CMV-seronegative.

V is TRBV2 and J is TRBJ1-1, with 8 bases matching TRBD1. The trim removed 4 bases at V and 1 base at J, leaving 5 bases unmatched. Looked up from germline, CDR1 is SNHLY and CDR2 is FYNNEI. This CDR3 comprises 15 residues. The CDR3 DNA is TGTGCCAGCAGTGCCCGACAGGGGCGGAACACTGAAGCTTTCTTT. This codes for CASSARQGRNTEAFF.

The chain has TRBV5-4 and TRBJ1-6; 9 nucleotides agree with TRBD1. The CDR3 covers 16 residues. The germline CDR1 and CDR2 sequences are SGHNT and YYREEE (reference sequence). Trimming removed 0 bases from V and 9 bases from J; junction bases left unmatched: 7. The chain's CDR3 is CASSLALGQGGSPLHF. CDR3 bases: TGTGCCAGCAGCTTGGCGTTGGGACAGGGCGGTTCACCCCTCCACTTT.

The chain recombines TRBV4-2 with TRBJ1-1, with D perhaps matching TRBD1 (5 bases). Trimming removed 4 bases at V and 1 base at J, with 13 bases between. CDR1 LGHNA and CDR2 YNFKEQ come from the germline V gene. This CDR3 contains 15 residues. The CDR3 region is CASSRAFRGNTEAFF. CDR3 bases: TGTGCCAGCAGCCGAGCGTTTAGGGGGAACACTGAAGCTTTCTTT.

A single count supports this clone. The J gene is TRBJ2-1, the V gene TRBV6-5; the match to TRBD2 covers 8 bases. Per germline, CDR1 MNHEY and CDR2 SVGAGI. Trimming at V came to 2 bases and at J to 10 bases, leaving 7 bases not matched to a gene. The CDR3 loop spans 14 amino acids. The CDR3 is CASSYLSGRGEQFF. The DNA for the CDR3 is TGTGCCAGCAGTTACCTGAGCGGGAGAGGGGAGCAGTTCTTC.

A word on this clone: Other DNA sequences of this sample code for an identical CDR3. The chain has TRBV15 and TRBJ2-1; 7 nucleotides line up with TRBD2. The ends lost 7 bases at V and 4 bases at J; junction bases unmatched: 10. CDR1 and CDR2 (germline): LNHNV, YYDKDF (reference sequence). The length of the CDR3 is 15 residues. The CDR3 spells CATTPRGSSYNEQFF. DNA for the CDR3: TGTGCCACCACTCCTCGCGGGAGTAGTTACAATGAGCAGTTCTTC.

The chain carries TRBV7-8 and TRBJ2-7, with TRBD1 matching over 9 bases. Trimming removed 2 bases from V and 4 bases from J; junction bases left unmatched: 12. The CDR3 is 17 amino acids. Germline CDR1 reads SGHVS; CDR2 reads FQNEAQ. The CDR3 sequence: CASSLLGVGTGKYEQYF. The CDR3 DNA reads TGTGCCAGCAGCTTACTCGGAGTCGGGACAGGGAAGTACGAGCAGTACTTC.

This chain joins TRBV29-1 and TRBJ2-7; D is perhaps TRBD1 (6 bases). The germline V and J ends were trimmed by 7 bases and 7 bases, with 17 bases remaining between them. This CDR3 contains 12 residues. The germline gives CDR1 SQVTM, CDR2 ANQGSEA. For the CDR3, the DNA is TGCAGCGGGGCCGTGGGGGCTGGGGAGCAGTACTTC. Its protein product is CSGAVGAGEQYF.

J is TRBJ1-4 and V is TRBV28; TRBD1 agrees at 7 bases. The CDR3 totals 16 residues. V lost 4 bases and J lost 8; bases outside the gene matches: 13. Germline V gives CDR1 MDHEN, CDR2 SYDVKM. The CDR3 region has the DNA TGTGCCAGCAGTTCTCACAGGGGAGGTCCAAGAGAAAAACTGTTTTTT. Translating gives CASSSHRGGPREKLFF. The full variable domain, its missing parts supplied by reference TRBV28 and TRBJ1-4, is DVKVTQSSRYLVKRTGEKVFLECVQDMDHENMFWYRQDPGLGLRLIYFSYDVKMKEKGDIPEGYSVSREKKERFSLILESASTNQTSMYLCASSSHRGGPREKLFFGSGTQLSVL.

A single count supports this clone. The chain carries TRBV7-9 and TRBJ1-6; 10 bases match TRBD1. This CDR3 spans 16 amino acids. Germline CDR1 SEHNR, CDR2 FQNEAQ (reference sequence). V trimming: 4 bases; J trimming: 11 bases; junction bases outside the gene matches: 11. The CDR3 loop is CASSSTRTGGTTPLHF. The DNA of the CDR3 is TGTGCCAGCAGCTCTACGCGGACAGGGGGTACCACACCCCTCCACTTT.

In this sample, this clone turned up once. The CDR3 bases are TGTGCCAGCAGCAGAACAGGGACTGAAGCTTTCTTT. Its translation is CASSRTGTEAFF. The genes are TRBV2 and TRBJ1-1; a weak D match, TRBD1 (6 bases). Germline assignment: CDR1 SNHLY and CDR2 FYNNEI. With 6 bases removed from V and 5 bases from J, the gap between germline ends came to 10 bases. The CDR3 has 12 amino acids.

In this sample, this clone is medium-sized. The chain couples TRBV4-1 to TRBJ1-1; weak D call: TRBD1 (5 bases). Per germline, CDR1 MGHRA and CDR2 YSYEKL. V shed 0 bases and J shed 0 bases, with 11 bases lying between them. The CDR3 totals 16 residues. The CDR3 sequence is CASSQDRALMNTEAFF. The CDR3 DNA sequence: TGCGCCAGCAGCCAAGACAGGGCTCTCATGAACACTGAAGCTTTCTTT.

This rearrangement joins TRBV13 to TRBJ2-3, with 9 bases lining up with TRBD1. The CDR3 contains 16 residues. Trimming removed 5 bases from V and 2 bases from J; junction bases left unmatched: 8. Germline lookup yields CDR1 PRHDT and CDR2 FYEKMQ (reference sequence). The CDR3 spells CASSEGTGTPTDTQYF. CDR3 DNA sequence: TGTGCCAGCAGCGAGGGGACAGGGACACCCACAGATACGCAGTATTTT.

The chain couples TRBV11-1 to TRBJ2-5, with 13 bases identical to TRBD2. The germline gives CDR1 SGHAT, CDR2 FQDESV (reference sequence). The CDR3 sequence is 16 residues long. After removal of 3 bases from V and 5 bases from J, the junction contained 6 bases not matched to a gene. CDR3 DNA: TGTGCCAGCAGCTTGAGGACTAGCGGGAGATTGGAGACCCAGTACTTC. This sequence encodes CASSLRTSGRLETQYF.

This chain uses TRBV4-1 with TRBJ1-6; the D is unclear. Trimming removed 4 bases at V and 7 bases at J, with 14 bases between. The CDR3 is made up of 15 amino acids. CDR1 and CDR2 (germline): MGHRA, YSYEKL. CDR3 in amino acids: CASSPNPGNNSPLHF. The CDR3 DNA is TGCGCCAGCAGCCCTAACCCCGGGAACAATTCACCCCTCCACTTT.

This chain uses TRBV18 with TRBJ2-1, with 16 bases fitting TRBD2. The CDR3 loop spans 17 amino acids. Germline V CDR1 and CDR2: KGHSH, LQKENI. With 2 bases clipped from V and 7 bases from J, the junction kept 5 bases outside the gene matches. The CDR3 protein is CASSPYEGLAGGNEQFF. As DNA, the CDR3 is TGTGCCAGCTCACCATACGAGGGACTAGCGGGAGGGAATGAGCAGTTCTTC.

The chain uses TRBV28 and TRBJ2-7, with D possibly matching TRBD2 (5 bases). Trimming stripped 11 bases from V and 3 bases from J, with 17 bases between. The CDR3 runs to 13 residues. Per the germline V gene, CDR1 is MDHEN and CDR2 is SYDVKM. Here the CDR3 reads CAAVGPRGYEQYF. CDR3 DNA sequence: TGTGCCGCGGTGGGTCCCCGGGGCTACGAGCAGTACTTC.

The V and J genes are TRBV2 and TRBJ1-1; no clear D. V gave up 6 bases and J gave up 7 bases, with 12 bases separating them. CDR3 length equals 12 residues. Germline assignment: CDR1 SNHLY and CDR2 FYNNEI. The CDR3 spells CASRGSADEAFF. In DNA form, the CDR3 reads TGTGCCAGCAGGGGGAGTGCTGATGAAGCTTTCTTT.

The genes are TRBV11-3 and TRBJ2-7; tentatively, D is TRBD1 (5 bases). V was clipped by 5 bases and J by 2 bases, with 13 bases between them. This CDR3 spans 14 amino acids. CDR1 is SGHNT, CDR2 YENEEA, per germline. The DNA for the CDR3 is TGTGCCAGCAGCATTAGCTCAGGGCCCTACGAGCAGTACTTC. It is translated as CASSISSGPYEQYF.

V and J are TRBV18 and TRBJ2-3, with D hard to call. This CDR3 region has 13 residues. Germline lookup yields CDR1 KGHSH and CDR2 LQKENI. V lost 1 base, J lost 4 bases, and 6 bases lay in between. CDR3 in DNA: TGTGCCAGCTCACCACGTACGGCAGATACGCAGTATTTT. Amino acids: CASSPRTADTQYF. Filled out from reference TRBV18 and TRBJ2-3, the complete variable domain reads NAGVMQNPRHLVRRRGQEARLRCSPMKGHSHVYWYRQLPEEGLKFMVYLQKENIIDESGMPKERFSAEFPKEGPSILRIQQVVRGDSAAYFCASSPRTADTQYFGPGTRLTVL.

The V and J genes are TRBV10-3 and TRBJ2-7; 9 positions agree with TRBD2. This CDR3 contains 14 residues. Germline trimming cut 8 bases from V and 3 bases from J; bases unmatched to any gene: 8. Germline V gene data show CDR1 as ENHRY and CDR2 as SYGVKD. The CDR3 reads CAIARLAEYYEQYF. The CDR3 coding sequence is TGTGCCATCGCCAGACTAGCGGAGTACTACGAGCAGTACTTC.

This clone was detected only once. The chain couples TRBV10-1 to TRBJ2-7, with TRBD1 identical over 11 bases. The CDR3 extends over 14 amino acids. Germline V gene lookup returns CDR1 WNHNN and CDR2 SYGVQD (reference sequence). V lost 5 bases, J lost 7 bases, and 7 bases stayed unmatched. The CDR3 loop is CASSPGQGADEQYF. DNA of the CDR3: TGCGCCAGCAGTCCCGGACAGGGGGCCGATGAGCAGTACTTC.

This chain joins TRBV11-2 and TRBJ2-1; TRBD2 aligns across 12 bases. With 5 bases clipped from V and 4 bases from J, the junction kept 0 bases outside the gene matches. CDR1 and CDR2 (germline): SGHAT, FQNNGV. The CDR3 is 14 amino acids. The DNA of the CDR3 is TGTGCCAGCAGCGGGACTAGCGGGTACAATGAGCAGTTCTTC. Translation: CASSGTSGYNEQFF.

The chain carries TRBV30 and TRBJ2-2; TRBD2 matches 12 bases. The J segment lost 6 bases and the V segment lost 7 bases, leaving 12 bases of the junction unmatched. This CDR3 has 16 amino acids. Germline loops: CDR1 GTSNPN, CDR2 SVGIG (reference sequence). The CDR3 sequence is CALGLAGGFVPGELFF. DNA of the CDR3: TGTGCCTTGGGGCTAGCGGGAGGGTTCGTCCCCGGGGAGCTGTTTTTT.

CDR3 bases: TGTGCCAGTATTAGGACAGGGCGTACCGGGGAGCTGTTTTTT. Residues: CASIRTGRTGELFF. The chain combines TRBV19 with TRBJ2-2; the match to TRBD1 covers 8 bases. Germline values: CDR1 LNHDA, CDR2 SQIVND (reference sequence). This CDR3 is built from 14 residues. J was trimmed by 5 bases and V by 7 bases; bases with no gene match: 6.

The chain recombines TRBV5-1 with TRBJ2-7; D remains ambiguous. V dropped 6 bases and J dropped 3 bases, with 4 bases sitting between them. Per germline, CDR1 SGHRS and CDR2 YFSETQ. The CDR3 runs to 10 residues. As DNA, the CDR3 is TGCGCCAGCACCCTCTACGAGCAGTACTTC. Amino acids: CASTLYEQYF. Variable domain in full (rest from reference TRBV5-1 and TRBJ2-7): KAGVTQTPRYLIKTRGQQVTLSCSPISGHRSVSWYQQTPGQGLQFLFEYFSETQRNKGNFPGRFSGRQFSNSRSEMNVSTLELGDSALYLCASTLYEQYFGPGTRLTVT.

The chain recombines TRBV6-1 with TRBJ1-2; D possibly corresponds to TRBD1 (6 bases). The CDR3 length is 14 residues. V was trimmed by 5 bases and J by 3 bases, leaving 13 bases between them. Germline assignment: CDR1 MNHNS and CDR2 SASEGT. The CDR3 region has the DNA TGTGCCAGCAGTTTAGGACCAGGGGACTATGGCTACACCTTC. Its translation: CASSLGPGDYGYTF.